This TCR beta chain came from a study of cytomegalovirus exposure and HLA in healthy donors. In the study overall: Within an early data release were about 90 million unique TCRs drawn from HLA-typed donors.

With 60 Vbeta and 13 Jbeta primers, the PCR was carried out. The method was immunoSEQ multiplex PCR; TCRdb's version includes in-frame clones alone and lacks a portion of them. The table records 140,000 to 150,000 clones, 78% of them present only once. The sample taken for sequencing was PBMCs. The receptor was derived from a woman between 18 and 29 years old in good health and CMV-seropositive.

The CDR3 region has the DNA TGTGCCAGTAGTATCGCAGGGGCCTACGAGCAGTACTTC. Amino acid sequence: CASSIAGAYEQYF. The chain combines TRBV19 with TRBJ2-7, with D perhaps matching TRBD1 (6 bases). This CDR3 has 13 residues. Looked up from germline, CDR1 is LNHDA and CDR2 is SQIVND (reference sequence). Trimming removed 3 bases from V and 2 bases from J, with 8 bases in between.